This TCR beta chain was obtained from a study of blood T cell repertoires in COVID-19. Per the germline V gene, CDR1 is SGHAT and CDR2 is FQNNGV. After removal of 4 bases from V and 0 bases from J, the junction contained 16 bases not matched to a gene. The CDR3 contains 19 residues. TCRdb keeps only in-frame clones here, not all; method: immunoSEQ multiplex PCR. This table has roughly 280,000 clones, 86% appearing once. The V gene is TRBV11-2, the J gene TRBJ1-1; 8 bases agree with TRBD1. This sequence originates from a man aged 35-49 years with active or convalescent COVID-19. Sequencing input: peripheral blood. The CDR3 protein is CASSSFLMGQDNMNTEAFF. The CDR3 DNA sequence: TGTGCCAGCAGCTCCTTTTTAATGGGACAGGACAATATGAACACTGAAGCTTTCTTT. The variable domain in full, completed from reference TRBV11-2 and TRBJ1-1, reads EAGVAQSPRYKIIEKRQSVAFWCNPISGHATLYWYQQILGQGPKLLIQFQNNGVVDDSQLPKDRFSAERLKGVDSTLKIQPAKLEDSAVYLCASSSFLMGQDNMNTEAFFGQGTRLTVV.